This TCR beta chain appears in the sequencing data of a study of T cell repertoires in cytomegalovirus infection. General observations from the study: CMV-specific HLA-C-restricted TCR beta clonotypes dominated the ex vivo response.

Trimming stripped 6 bases from V and 0 bases from J, with 9 bases between. The germline CDR1 and CDR2 sequences are MNHEY and SVGEGT. This CDR3 is 14 amino acids long. Worth noting for this clonotype: The antigen is undetermined.

TCRdb processed the reads anew with MiXCR; each CDR3 protein has one entry. The repertoire has under 200,000 distinct CDR3 sequences, less than 9.5% of them found once; the top ten carry about 4.6%. The sequenced sample consisted of PBMCs. This chain links TRBV6-2 or TRBV6-3 with TRBJ1-5, with D hard to call. The sequence derives from a human donor in good health (CMV status not recorded). Some clones in this sample may be carry-over from other donors' samples. The CDR3 nucleotides read TGTGCCAGCAGAGATCCCCTTAGCAATCAGCCCCAGCATTTT. The encoded protein is CASRDPLSNQPQHF.